This passage covers 13 T cell receptor beta chains from one sample sequenced in a study of blood T cell repertoires in COVID-19. Assay used: immunoSEQ multiplex PCR; TCRdb lists only in-frame clones, some missing. The data show 200,000 to 300,000 clones, with roughly 80% seen just once and approximately 8% held by the top ten. Sequencing used peripheral blood. Source of these receptors: a woman of 80 years or more with acute or convalescent COVID-19.

The genes are TRBV7-9 and TRBJ2-2, with 7 bases that match TRBD2. CDR3 length: 16 amino acids. V shed 0 bases and J 3 bases; nucleotides not matched to a gene: 4. Germline V gives CDR1 SEHNR, CDR2 FQNEAQ (reference sequence). The CDR3 DNA follows: TGTGCCAGCAGCTTAGCGCGGGGGACGGACACCGGGGAGCTGTTTTTT. It is translated as CASSLARGTDTGELFF.

The V gene is TRBV27, the J gene TRBJ2-7, with TRBD2 as a possible D gene (5 bases). Trimming stripped 7 bases from V and 3 bases from J, with 10 bases between. Germline V gene data show CDR1 as MNHEY and CDR2 as SMNVEV (reference sequence). The CDR3 length is 12 residues. The CDR3 here is CASTPGVYEQYF. The CDR3 region has the DNA TGTGCCAGCACCCCCGGGGTCTACGAGCAGTACTTC.

V usage is TRBV2 and J usage is TRBJ2-3; TRBD1 matches at 8 bases. The CDR3 is 19 residues long. The V segment lost 5 bases and the J segment 2 bases; nucleotides outside the gene matches: 18. Looked up from germline, CDR1 is SNHLY and CDR2 is FYNNEI. The CDR3 sequence is CASSSPKGRGQVITDTQYF. Here the CDR3 DNA reads TGTGCCAGCAGTTCCCCCAAGGGGCGGGGACAGGTTATCACAGATACGCAGTATTTT. Variable domain in full (rest from reference TRBV2 and TRBJ2-3): EPEVTQTPSHQVTQMGQEVILRCVPISNHLYFYWYRQILGQKVEFLVSFYNNEISEKSEIFDDQFSVERPDGSNFTLKIRSTKLEDSAMYFCASSSPKGRGQVITDTQYFGPGTRLTVL.

This clone was recorded once. The gene calls are TRBV7-9 and TRBJ2-1, with 7 positions matching TRBD1. V trimming: 6 bases; J trimming: 5 bases; junction bases outside the gene matches: 10. CDR3 length equals 15 residues. Germline V gene sequence: CDR1 SEHNR, CDR2 FQNEAQ (reference sequence). The DNA for the CDR3 is TGTGCCAGCAGTCCACTCCGGGACAGTCACAATGAGCAGTTCTTC. Translating gives CASSPLRDSHNEQFF.

This sequence joins TRBV4-2 and TRBJ2-1, with D perhaps TRBD2 (6 bases). Germline-derived CDR1 and CDR2 are LGHNA and YNFKEQ. V shed 1 base and J shed 4 bases, with 11 bases lying between them. The CDR3 is 15 residues long. The CDR3 DNA follows: TGTGCCAGCAGCCAAGGGGTGGGGGGATACAATGAGCAGTTCTTC. Protein sequence: CASSQGVGGYNEQFF.

V gene TRBV5-1 combines with J gene TRBJ2-5; TRBD2 aligns across 10 bases. The V segment lost 4 bases and the J segment 3 bases; nucleotides outside the gene matches: 15. The germline gives CDR1 SGHRS, CDR2 YFSETQ. The length of the CDR3 is 18 residues. CDR3 DNA: TGCGCCAGCAGCATTGGCGCTAGCGGGAGCGCTTCGGAAGAGACCCAGTACTTC. Translated, it gives CASSIGASGSASEETQYF.

The chain employs TRBV3-1 (or the pseudogene TRBV3-2) and TRBJ2-4, with 9 bases fitting TRBD1. The CDR3 spans 16 residues. Trimming took 6 bases from V and 1 from J; bases not matched to a gene: 7. CDR1 LGHDT and CDR2 YNNKEL come from the germline V gene (reference sequence). CDR3 nucleotides: TGTGCCAGCAGTCAACAGGGGGCGCGGGCCAAAAACATTCAGTACTTC. Translation: CASSQQGARAKNIQYF.

V is TRBV5-1 and J is TRBJ1-6; TRBD1 matches 7 bases. The J segment lost 3 bases and the V segment lost 3 bases, leaving 9 bases of the junction unmatched. CDR1 SGHRS and CDR2 YFSETQ come from the germline V gene. The CDR3 loop spans 17 amino acids. The DNA of the CDR3 is TGCGCCAGCAGCTACCGAGGTGGGACAGTCTATAATTCACCCCTCCACTTT. Translated, it gives CASSYRGGTVYNSPLHF.

This chain connects TRBV27 to TRBJ2-2, with 8 bases that match TRBD2. The trim removed 10 bases at V and 0 bases at J, leaving 4 bases unmatched. This CDR3 has 14 residues. Germline V CDR1 and CDR2: MNHEY, SMNVEV (reference sequence). This CDR3 reads CATQLAANTGELFF. CDR3 in DNA: TGTGCCACCCAACTAGCGGCGAACACCGGGGAGCTGTTTTTT.

In this sample, this clone turned up a few times. The J gene is TRBJ1-4, the V gene TRBV6-4, with TRBD1 as a possible D gene (6 bases). Germline V gene lookup returns CDR1 MRHNA and CDR2 SNTAGT. This CDR3 is built from 15 residues. Trimming removed 5 bases at V and 6 bases at J, with 16 bases between. The CDR3 reads CASSPNGDNDEKLFF. The DNA for the CDR3 is TGTGCCAGCAGTCCGAATGGGGACAATGATGAAAAACTGTTTTTT.

The chain couples TRBV28 to TRBJ2-2; the D gene is possibly TRBD2 (5 bases). Trimming took 5 bases from V and 1 from J, leaving 11 bases between them. Germline V gene lookup returns CDR1 MDHEN and CDR2 SYDVKM. There are 15 residues in the CDR3. This CDR3 is CASSRSGKNTGELFF. The CDR3 DNA reads TGTGCCAGCAGTCGCAGCGGAAAGAACACCGGGGAGCTGTTTTTT.

The rearrangement joins TRBV19 to TRBJ1-2; 8 bases fit TRBD1. The ends lost 4 bases at V and 2 bases at J; junction bases unmatched: 6. Germline V gene data show CDR1 as LNHDA and CDR2 as SQIVND (reference sequence). The CDR3 extends over 15 amino acids. This CDR3 is CASSSLGQGNYGYTF. The DNA of the CDR3 is TGTGCCAGTAGTAGCCTCGGACAGGGAAACTATGGCTACACCTTC.

The V and J genes are TRBV30 and TRBJ2-1; perhaps TRBD2 as D (6 bases). Trimming removed 4 bases at V and 3 bases at J, with 13 bases between. Per germline, CDR1 GTSNPN and CDR2 SVGIG (reference sequence). The CDR3 spans 14 residues. The CDR3 nucleotides are TGTGCCTGGAAGAGCGGGCTAGACTACAATGAGCAGTTCTTC. Translating gives CAWKSGLDYNEQFF.